The 10 T cell receptor beta chains listed next were all sequenced from one sample in a study of PD-1 blockade in classical Hodgkin lymphoma. There was relapse after autologous stem cell transplantation in every patient, and there was variation in brentuximab vedotin exposure. Profiled with immunoSEQ multiplex PCR; TCRdb holds only in-frame clones, not every one. The sample lists around 30,000 clones, over 55% seen once, with 3.3% in the top ten. Sequences were derived from peripheral blood mononuclear cells (PBMCs), sampled before the second cycle of nivolumab. The receptors originated from a human donor with classical Hodgkin lymphoma.

The chain couples TRBV7-3 to TRBJ2-2, with no clear D. The CDR3 consists of 13 residues. Germline V gene lookup returns CDR1 SGHTA and CDR2 FQGTGA. The V gene lost 1 base and the J gene lost 8 bases, with 8 bases spanning the gap. The CDR3 DNA follows: TGTGCCAGCAGCTTAATACAAGCGGGGGAGCTGTTTTTT. Translation gives CASSLIQAGELFF.

This chain connects TRBV4-1 to TRBJ2-1; D is unresolved. Germline assignment: CDR1 MGHRA and CDR2 YSYEKL. V lost 1 base to trimming and J lost 2 bases, with 9 bases between them. The CDR3 contains 15 residues. CDR3 amino acids: CASSQGATTYNEQFF. CDR3 in DNA: TGCGCCAGCAGCCAAGGGGCCACTACCTACAATGAGCAGTTCTTC.

The genes are TRBV5-6 and TRBJ1-1, with 12 bases identical to TRBD1. Unmatched junction bases numbered 7, after V lost 0 bases and J lost 10 bases. Germline V CDR1 and CDR2: SGHDT, YYEEEE. This CDR3 is built from 15 residues. Written as DNA, the CDR3 is TGTGCCAGCAGCTTGGGTGGGACAGGGGGCGGAGGAGCTTTCTTT. Translation: CASSLGGTGGGGAFF.

This sequence joins TRBV29-1 and TRBJ2-1, with 9 nucleotides matching TRBD2. CDR1 SQVTM and CDR2 ANQGSEA come from the germline V gene. The CDR3 has 13 residues. Trimming at V came to 7 bases and at J to 4 bases, leaving 5 bases not matched to a gene. The CDR3 region is CSAQRGEYNEQFF. DNA for the CDR3: TGCAGCGCCCAGCGGGGGGAATACAATGAGCAGTTCTTC.

The genes are TRBV10-3 and TRBJ2-7; 7 nucleotides align to TRBD2. CDR3 length equals 15 residues. The germline gives CDR1 ENHRY, CDR2 SYGVKD. V was clipped by 8 bases and J by 4 bases; unmatched bases: 14. This CDR3 reads CAILSAKVSGYEQYF. In nucleotides, the CDR3 is TGTGCCATCTTATCAGCTAAAGTTAGCGGGTACGAGCAGTACTTC.

This clone came up a few times. The chain recombines TRBV4-2 with TRBJ2-7, with D unresolved. From germline, CDR1 is LGHNA and CDR2 YNFKEQ. The CDR3 spans 15 residues. V was clipped by 6 bases and J by 5 bases, with 20 bases between them. The CDR3 is CASRLQISSLDEQYF. The CDR3 DNA sequence: TGTGCCAGCAGACTCCAGATCTCAAGCCTCGACGAGCAGTACTTC.

The chain recombines TRBV10-3 with TRBJ2-1; a weak D match, TRBD2 (5 bases). Germline CDR1 is ENHRY and CDR2 is SYGVKD. CDR3 size: 11 residues. Trimming removed 8 bases at V and 7 bases at J, with 9 bases between. The DNA for the CDR3 is TGTGCCATCGGTCCGGGAAATGAGCAGTTCTTC. It is translated as CAIGPGNEQFF.

This CDR3 is CASQGESGNTIYF. The CDR3, as DNA: TGTGCCAGTCAAGGGGAGTCTGGAAACACCATATATTTT. This chain uses TRBV5-4 with TRBJ1-3; tentative D call: TRBD1 (5 bases). Germline V gives CDR1 SGHNT, CDR2 YYREEE (reference sequence). There are 13 residues in the CDR3. Between the trimmed V and J ends, which lost 8 bases and 1 base, there was a span of 10 bases.

By its share, this clone is medium-sized. V gene TRBV19 combines with J gene TRBJ2-1; D gene unclear. V shed 3 bases and J shed 6 bases, with 6 bases lying between them. The CDR3 length is 12 residues. In germline, CDR1 is LNHDA, CDR2 SQIVND (reference sequence). As DNA, the CDR3 is TGTGCCAGTAGTATTAGAGGCAATGAGCAGTTCTTC. Its protein product is CASSIRGNEQFF.

The chain couples TRBV11-2 to TRBJ1-5; a possible D gene is TRBD1 (6 bases). There are 13 residues in the CDR3. Germline V lookup: CDR1 SGHAT, CDR2 FQNNGV. The V and J ends lost 5 bases and 4 bases respectively, with 9 bases between them. The CDR3 loop reads CASSQGTNQPQHF. The CDR3 nucleotides are TGTGCCAGCAGCCAGGGGACTAATCAGCCCCAGCATTTT. Drawing the rest from reference TRBV11-2 and TRBJ1-5, the complete variable domain is EAGVAQSPRYKIIEKRQSVAFWCNPISGHATLYWYQQILGQGPKLLIQFQNNGVVDDSQLPKDRFSAERLKGVDSTLKIQPAKLEDSAVYLCASSQGTNQPQHFGDGTRLSIL.